Following are 15 T cell receptor beta chains from one sample sequenced in a study of T-cell reconstitution after alpha-beta-depleted transplantation in children. Construction of the TCRbeta library involved unique molecular identifiers. TCRdb independently ran MiXCR on the PCR reads; one entry per CDR3 protein. The sample consists of about 310,000 distinct CDR3 sequences, approximately 20% of them appearing once. Sequencing used PBMCs, mostly from graft donor cells, obtained 180 days after TCRalphabeta/CD19-depleted stem cell transplant. These receptor sequences come from a male patient younger than 18 who had a stem cell transplant for acute lymphoblastic leukemia, so the T cells may come from the graft donor.

This chain uses TRBV11-2 with TRBJ2-3; possible D gene TRBD2, 6 bases. The CDR3 sequence is 15 residues long. V was cut by 4 bases and J by 2 bases, with 13 bases left in between. Per germline, CDR1 SGHAT and CDR2 FQNNGV. This chain's CDR3 is CASSSQGGVTDTQYF. In nucleotides, the CDR3 is TGTGCCAGCAGCTCTCAGGGCGGGGTCACAGATACGCAGTATTTT.

V usage is TRBV20-1 and J usage is TRBJ1-2; 8 nucleotides align to TRBD1. J gave up 5 bases and V 6 bases, and 8 bases lay outside the gene matches. Germline V gene data show CDR1 as DFQATT and CDR2 as SNEGSKA (reference sequence). This CDR3 spans 13 amino acids. The CDR3 nucleotides read TGCAGTGCCCAGGGGGCGCTGGCATATGGCTACACCTTC. Translating gives CSAQGALAYGYTF.

In DNA, the CDR3 is TGCGCCAGCAATTTTGACAGGGTCGCTCACAATGAGCAGTTCTTC. The encoded protein is CASNFDRVAHNEQFF. The rearrangement uses TRBV10-2 and TRBJ2-1; 7 nucleotides line up with TRBD1. The CDR3 runs to 15 residues. Trimming at V came to 7 bases and at J to 5 bases, leaving 11 bases not matched to a gene. CDR1 WSHSY and CDR2 SAAADI come from the germline V gene.

The chain recombines TRBV2 with TRBJ2-1; 11 nucleotides match TRBD2. The CDR3 runs to 16 residues. The V segment lost 0 bases and the J segment 7 bases; nucleotides outside the gene matches: 5. CDR1 is SNHLY, CDR2 FYNNEI, per germline. The DNA of the CDR3 is TGTGCCAGCAGTGAAGCCCCCCGACTAGCGGGAAATGAGCAGTTCTTC. Its translation is CASSEAPRLAGNEQFF.

The rearrangement joins TRBV12-3 or TRBV12-4 to TRBJ2-7; 7 nucleotides align to TRBD1. The V and J ends lost 3 bases and 0 bases, in that order; junction bases with no gene match: 5. The CDR3 is 15 residues long. CDR3: CASSLIGDSSYEQYF. The CDR3 bases are TGTGCCAGCAGTTTGATCGGGGACAGCTCCTACGAGCAGTACTTC.

The rearrangement uses TRBV9 and TRBJ2-2; 8 nucleotides agree with TRBD1. The CDR3 sequence is 15 residues long. The trim removed 3 bases at V and 4 bases at J, leaving 5 bases unmatched. CDR1 is SGDLS, CDR2 YYNGEE, per germline. The CDR3 protein is CASSEDRGFTGELFF. For the CDR3, the DNA is TGTGCCAGCAGCGAAGACAGGGGATTCACCGGGGAGCTGTTTTTT.

The chain employs TRBV12-3 or TRBV12-4 and TRBJ1-1, with 10 bases matching TRBD1. J gave up 0 bases and V 5 bases, and 9 bases lay outside the gene matches. This CDR3 comprises 17 residues. CDR3 region: CASSPRLGTGVNTEAFF. The CDR3 nucleotides are TGTGCCAGCAGTCCCCGATTAGGGACAGGGGTGAACACTGAAGCTTTCTTT.

This clonotype was picked up a small number of times. V gene TRBV9 combines with J gene TRBJ2-4, with a weak D call TRBD1 (5 bases). The CDR3 spans 14 residues. Germline loops: CDR1 SGDLS, CDR2 YYNGEE. The V gene lost 3 bases and the J gene lost 0 bases, with 7 bases spanning the gap. The CDR3 loop reads CASSAQGAKNIQYF. CDR3 nucleotides: TGTGCCAGCAGCGCCCAGGGAGCCAAAAACATTCAGTACTTC.

This clonotype has more than one count but fewer than ten. This chain joins TRBV5-6 and TRBJ2-1; 8 bases are shared with TRBD2. Looked up from germline, CDR1 is SGHDT and CDR2 is YYEEEE. The CDR3 spans 13 residues. V was clipped by 2 bases and J by 8 bases; unmatched bases: 3. CDR3 DNA: TGTGCCAGCAGCTTAGGACTAGCCGATGAGCAGTTCTTC. Its translation: CASSLGLADEQFF.

This clonotype was detected only a few times. The rearrangement uses TRBV4-1 and TRBJ1-1; 7 bases map to TRBD1. The germline V gene encodes CDR1 MGHRA and CDR2 YSYEKL. J lost 6 bases, V lost 6 bases, and 7 bases had no gene match. The CDR3 totals 13 residues. Written as DNA, the CDR3 is TGCGCCAGCAGAAACGACAGGGTGGCTGAAGCTTTCTTT. Amino acids: CASRNDRVAEAFF.

The sample holds one count of this clonotype. V is TRBV27 and J is TRBJ1-1, with D possibly matching TRBD1 (5 bases). The CDR3 length is 15 residues. V was pared by 1 base and J by 1 base, with 10 bases between. Germline loops: CDR1 MNHEY, CDR2 SMNVEV (reference sequence). The CDR3 sequence is CASSLLTGGNTEAFF. Written as DNA, the CDR3 is TGTGCCAGCAGTTTATTAACAGGAGGGAACACTGAAGCTTTCTTT.

This clonotype has a handful of counts. The gene calls are TRBV4-1 and TRBJ2-7; no firm D call. Germline V gene lookup returns CDR1 MGHRA and CDR2 YSYEKL. This CDR3 spans 13 amino acids. V gave up 2 bases and J gave up 3 bases, with 8 bases separating them. The CDR3 bases are TGCGCCAGCAGCCAACGCGACCTCTACGAGCAGTACTTC. This gives the protein CASSQRDLYEQYF.

This clonotype was seen a handful of times. This chain links TRBV12-3 or TRBV12-4 with TRBJ2-3; 8 bases agree with TRBD2. The length of the CDR3 is 20 residues. Trimming took 2 bases from V and 4 from J; bases not matched to a gene: 20. DNA for the CDR3: TGTGCCAGCAGTTTAAAATCGGGGTTCTGGCGCGGGAGGCGGGCAGATACGCAGTATTTT. Its translation is CASSLKSGFWRGRRADTQYF.

V gene TRBV5-4 combines with J gene TRBJ2-4, with TRBD2 matching 15 bases. V shed 3 bases and J 6 bases; nucleotides not matched to a gene: 13. The germline gives CDR1 SGHNT, CDR2 YYREEE (reference sequence). CDR3 length: 19 residues. In DNA, the CDR3 is TGTGCCAGCAGCTACCGGACTAGCGGGAGGGCCTATGATGCAAACATTCAGTACTTC. It codes for CASSYRTSGRAYDANIQYF.

This clonotype occurred a few times. The chain couples TRBV5-1 to TRBJ2-7; D possibly matches TRBD1 or TRBD2 (5 bases each). V was shortened by 5 bases and J by 6 bases, with 15 bases between the two germline ends. Per the germline V gene, CDR1 is SGHRS and CDR2 is YFSETQ. The CDR3 is 13 amino acids. CDR3 bases: TGCGCCAGCAGTACGGGGCTGGTTTCCGAGCAGTACTTC. Translated, it gives CASSTGLVSEQYF.